This T cell receptor beta chain was documented in a study of CD8 T cells in ankylosing spondylitis. About this clonotype itself: The antigen remains undetermined.

In making TCR beta libraries, quantitative 5'-RACE with molecular barcodes was used. TCRdb re-called the 5' RACE reads with MiXCR, one entry per CDR3 protein. Of fewer than 450,000 distinct CDR3 sequences listed, 15% to 20% are singletons. The V end was cut by 2 bases, the J end by 1 base, with 8 bases between. Germline V gene data show CDR1 as SQVTM and CDR2 as ANQGSEA. This CDR3 contains 13 residues. Whole-study results and caveats: Disease-associated clonotypes exhibited CD8+ identity and were relatively infrequent in peripheral blood. Typical of ankylosing spondylitis blood, it appeared, was a TCR beta motif of under 10 highly homologous variants.

This sequence joins TRBV29-1 and TRBJ2-5; D may match TRBD1 or TRBD2 (5 bases each). This receptor was obtained from a male donor with ankylosing spondylitis. The sample consisted of blood, either unsorted or a sorted T cell fraction (not recorded which). This CDR3 is CSVEFGAQETQYF. CDR3 in DNA: TGCAGCGTTGAATTCGGGGCCCAAGAGACCCAGTACTTC.